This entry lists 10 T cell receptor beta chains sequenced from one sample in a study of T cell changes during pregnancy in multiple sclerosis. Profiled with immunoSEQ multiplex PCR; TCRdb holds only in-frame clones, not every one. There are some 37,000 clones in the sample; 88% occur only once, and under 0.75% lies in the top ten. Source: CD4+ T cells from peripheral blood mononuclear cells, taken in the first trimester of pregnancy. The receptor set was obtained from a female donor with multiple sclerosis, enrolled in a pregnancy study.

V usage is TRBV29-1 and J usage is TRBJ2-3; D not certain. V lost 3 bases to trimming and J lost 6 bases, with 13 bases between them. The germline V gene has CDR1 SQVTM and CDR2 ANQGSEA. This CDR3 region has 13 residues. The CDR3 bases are TGCAGCGTTGATTCCAGCTTCGGGGATACGCAGTATTTT. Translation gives CSVDSSFGDTQYF.

CDR3 DNA: TGTGCCAGCTCACCAACTAGCGCGAACACCGGGGAGCTGTTTTTT. Encoded protein: CASSPTSANTGELFF. The J gene is TRBJ2-2, the V gene TRBV18; TRBD2 aligns across 7 bases. The CDR3 is 15 amino acids. Per germline, CDR1 KGHSH and CDR2 LQKENI. V gave up 2 bases and J gave up 0 bases; unmatched junction bases: 0.

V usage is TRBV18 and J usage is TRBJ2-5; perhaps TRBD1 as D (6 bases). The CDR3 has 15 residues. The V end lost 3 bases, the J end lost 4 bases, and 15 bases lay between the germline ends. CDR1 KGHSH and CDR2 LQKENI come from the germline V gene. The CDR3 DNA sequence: TGTGCCAGCTCACCCCCGAGACTCAGGGGAGAGACCCAGTACTTC. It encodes CASSPPRLRGETQYF.

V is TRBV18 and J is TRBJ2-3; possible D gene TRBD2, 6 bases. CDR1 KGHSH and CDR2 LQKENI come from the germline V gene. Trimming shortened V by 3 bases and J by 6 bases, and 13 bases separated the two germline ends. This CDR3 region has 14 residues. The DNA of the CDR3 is TGTGCCAGCTCACCCTTGGCAGGGAGGGATACGCAGTATTTT. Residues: CASSPLAGRDTQYF.

The CDR3 nucleotides read TGTGCCAGCAGCTCGCCCAGGGGAAATGAGCAGTTCTTC. Translation: CASSSPRGNEQFF. The V and J genes are TRBV5-6 and TRBJ2-1; TRBD1 is a possible D gene (6 bases). The CDR3 has 13 residues. Germline-derived CDR1 and CDR2 are SGHDT and YYEEEE. The germline V and J ends were trimmed by 3 bases and 7 bases, with 11 bases remaining between them.

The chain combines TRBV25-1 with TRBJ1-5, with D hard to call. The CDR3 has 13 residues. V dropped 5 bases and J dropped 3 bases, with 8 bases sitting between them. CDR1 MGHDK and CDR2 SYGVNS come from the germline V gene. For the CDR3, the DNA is TGTGCCAGCAGTCCCCAGGACAATCAGCCCCAGCATTTT. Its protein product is CASSPQDNQPQHF.

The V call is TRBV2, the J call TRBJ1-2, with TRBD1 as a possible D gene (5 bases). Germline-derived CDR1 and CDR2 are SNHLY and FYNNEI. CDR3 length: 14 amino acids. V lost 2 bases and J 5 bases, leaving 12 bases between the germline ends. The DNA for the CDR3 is TGTGCCAGCAGTGAAAGAGGGACTTCTTATGGCTACACCTTC. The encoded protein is CASSERGTSYGYTF.

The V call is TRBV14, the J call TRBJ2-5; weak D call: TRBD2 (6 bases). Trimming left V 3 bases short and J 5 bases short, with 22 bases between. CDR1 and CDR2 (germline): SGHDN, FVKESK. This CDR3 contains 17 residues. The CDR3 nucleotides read TGTGCCAGCAGCCATTCGTGGGAGGTCTCGAGTAGGGAGACCCAGTACTTC. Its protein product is CASSHSWEVSSRETQYF.

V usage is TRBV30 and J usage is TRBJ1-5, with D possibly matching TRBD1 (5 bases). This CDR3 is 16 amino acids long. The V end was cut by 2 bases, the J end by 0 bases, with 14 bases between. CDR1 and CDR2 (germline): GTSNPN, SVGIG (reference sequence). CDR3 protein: CAWSRGSTYSNQPQHF. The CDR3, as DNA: TGTGCCTGGAGTCGGGGGAGCACGTATAGCAATCAGCCCCAGCATTTT. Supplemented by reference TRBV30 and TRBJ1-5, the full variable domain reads SQTIHQWPATLVQPVGSPLSLECTVEGTSNPNLYWYRQAAGRGLQLLFYSVGIGQISSEVPQNLSASRPQDRQFILSSKKLLLSDSGFYLCAWSRGSTYSNQPQHFGDGTRLSIL.

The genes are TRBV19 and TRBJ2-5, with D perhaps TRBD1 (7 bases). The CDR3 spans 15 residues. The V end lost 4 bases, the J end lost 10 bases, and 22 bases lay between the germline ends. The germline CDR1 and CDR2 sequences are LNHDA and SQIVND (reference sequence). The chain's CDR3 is CASSTGQASLEGQYF. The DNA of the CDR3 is TGTGCCAGTAGTACCGGACAGGCCAGCCTGGAGGGCCAGTACTTC.